A selection of T cell receptor beta chains follows, all from one sample in a study of blood T cell repertoires in COVID-19. Sequencing was performed with immunoSEQ multiplex PCR; in TCRdb, only in-frame clones are kept and a portion is missing. The sample lists 200,000 to 250,000 clones, around 88% seen once, with approximately 15% in the top ten. The sequenced material came from PBMCs or T cells enriched from blood (not recorded which). The receptors here all came from a woman between 50 and 59 years old with acute COVID-19. Each CDR3 is given with its conserved first and last residue. A D gene is named only where the DNA matches it firmly. Only some rows state a clone size, as once, few, many or a class for expanded clones.

length: 15; J: TRBJ2-1; size: -; D: -; V: TRBV20-1; CDR3: CSASKLAMSAAEQFF; DNA: TGCAGTGCTAGTAAGCTAGCTATGTCAGCGGCTGAGCAGTTCTTC
length: 16; J: TRBJ2-7; size: -; D: TRBD2; V: TRBV6-5; CDR3: CASSYSAAGGLYEQYF; DNA: TGTGCCAGCAGTTACTCTGCGGCGGGAGGGCTGTACGAGCAGTACTTC
length: 14; J: TRBJ2-1; size: -; D: TRBD2; V: TRBV4-1; CDR3: CASSLGLGYNEQFF; DNA: TGCGCCAGCAGCTTGGGACTAGGTTACAATGAGCAGTTCTTC
length: 15; J: TRBJ1-6; size: once; D: TRBD1; V: TRBV6-1; CDR3: CASTDPDRLSSPLHF; DNA: TGTGCCAGCACCGATCCGGACAGGTTAAGTTCACCCCTCCACTTT
length: 17; J: TRBJ2-1; size: -; D: -; V: TRBV9; CDR3: CASSAKGKTYIYNEQFF; DNA: TGTGCCAGCAGCGCCAAGGGGAAAACGTACATCTACAATGAGCAGTTCTTC
length: 15; J: TRBJ1-4; size: -; D: -; V: TRBV5-1; CDR3: CASSPQGWTNEKLFF; DNA: TGCGCCAGCAGCCCCCAGGGGTGGACTAATGAAAAACTGTTTTTT
length: 15; J: TRBJ2-5; size: once; D: -; V: TRBV25-1; CDR3: CASSAILGLQETQYF; DNA: TGTGCCAGCAGTGCGATCCTCGGACTACAGGAGACCCAGTACTTC
length: 16; J: TRBJ2-3; size: -; D: TRBD2; V: TRBV9; CDR3: CASSGGLAFSTDTQYF; DNA: TGTGCCAGCAGCGGAGGACTAGCGTTTAGCACAGATACGCAGTATTTT
length: 14; J: TRBJ1-1; size: -; D: -; V: TRBV18; CDR3: CASSLSARDLFAFF; DNA: TGTGCCAGCTCACTTTCGGCGCGGGACCTTTTTGCTTTCTTT
length: 14; J: TRBJ1-6; size: once; D: -; V: TRBV28; CDR3: CASSFVQGGSPLHF; DNA: TGTGCCAGCAGTTTCGTGCAGGGTGGATCACCCCTCCACTTT
length: 14; J: TRBJ1-5; size: few; D: -; V: TRBV2; CDR3: CASSLRTGNQPQHF; DNA: TGTGCCAGCAGTCTTAGGACGGGAAATCAGCCCCAGCATTTT
length: 15; J: TRBJ1-4; size: -; D: -; V: TRBV28; CDR3: CASSLGSRTNEKLFF; DNA: TGTGCCAGCAGTTTGGGTTCGAGGACTAATGAAAAACTGTTTTTT
length: 17; J: TRBJ2-1; size: few; D: -; V: TRBV7-9; CDR3: CASSLVVTGRVPCEQFF; DNA: TGTGCCAGCAGCCTCGTTGTTACCGGGAGAGTTCCGTGTGAGCAGTTCTTC
length: 14; J: TRBJ2-3; size: -; D: -; V: TRBV29-1; CDR3: CSAGTGFSTDTQYF; DNA: TGCAGCGCCGGAACAGGATTCAGCACAGATACGCAGTATTTT
length: 15; J: TRBJ1-1; size: few; D: -; V: TRBV13; CDR3: CASRLVGGRDTEAFF; DNA: TGTGCCAGCAGGCTTGTTGGGGGGAGGGACACTGAAGCTTTCTTT
length: 14; J: TRBJ1-5; size: -; D: TRBD1; V: TRBV19; CDR3: CASSRDRANQPQHF; DNA: TGTGCCAGTAGTCGAGACAGGGCAAATCAGCCCCAGCATTTT
length: 15; J: TRBJ2-1; size: -; D: TRBD2; V: TRBV2; CDR3: CASSYLAGGNNEQFF; DNA: TGTGCCAGCAGTTACCTAGCGGGAGGTAACAATGAGCAGTTCTTC
length: 17; J: TRBJ2-7; size: -; D: TRBD1; V: TRBV5-1; CDR3: CASSYQPSGQGTYEQYF; DNA: TGCGCCAGCAGCTACCAACCCTCCGGACAGGGGACCTACGAGCAGTACTTC
length: 16; J: TRBJ2-3; size: once; D: -; V: TRBV19; CDR3: CASSMESYVSTDTQYF; DNA: TGTGCCAGTAGTATGGAGTCCTACGTTAGCACAGATACGCAGTATTTT
length: 15; J: TRBJ2-7; size: -; D: TRBD1; V: TRBV30; CDR3: CAWRKARDRVYEQYF; DNA: TGTGCCTGGAGGAAGGCCAGGGACAGGGTCTACGAGCAGTACTTC
length: 14; J: TRBJ2-1; size: -; D: TRBD2; V: TRBV30; CDR3: CAWSVGLRGNEQFF; DNA: TGTGCCTGGAGTGTAGGTCTGCGGGGGAATGAGCAGTTCTTC
length: 15; J: TRBJ1-2; size: -; D: -; V: TRBV7-2; CDR3: CASSLGLGQGGGYTF; DNA: TGTGCCAGCAGCTTAGGTTTGGGCCAGGGCGGCGGCTACACCTTC
length: 17; J: TRBJ2-1; size: -; D: TRBD2; V: TRBV7-2; CDR3: CASSLAGTSRENNEQFF; DNA: TGTGCCAGCAGCTTAGCGGGGACTAGCAGGGAAAACAATGAGCAGTTCTTC
length: 13; J: TRBJ1-5; size: -; D: TRBD1; V: TRBV18; CDR3: CASSLQGGRPQHF; DNA: TGTGCCAGCTCACTACAGGGGGGGCGGCCCCAGCATTTT
length: 14; J: TRBJ1-2; size: -; D: -; V: TRBV2; CDR3: CASSEQAGNYGYTF; DNA: TGTGCCAGCAGTGAACAGGCAGGGAACTATGGCTACACCTTC
length: 19; J: TRBJ2-1; size: -; D: TRBD2; V: TRBV15; CDR3: CATSRGGPSGSFPYNEQFF; DNA: TGTGCCACCAGCAGAGGTGGGCCTAGCGGGAGCTTTCCCTACAATGAGCAGTTCTTC
length: 17; J: TRBJ1-1; size: -; D: -; V: TRBV30; CDR3: CAWRMMGALSANTEAFF; DNA: TGTGCCTGGAGGATGATGGGGGCATTAAGTGCGAACACTGAAGCTTTCTTT
length: 13; J: TRBJ2-1; size: -; D: -; V: TRBV27; CDR3: CASSLLPYNEQFF; DNA: TGTGCCAGCAGTTTGCTACCGTACAATGAGCAGTTCTTC
length: 13; J: TRBJ1-2; size: -; D: -; V: TRBV27; CDR3: CASSLRQGNGYTF; DNA: TGTGCCAGCAGTTTACGGCAGGGGAATGGCTACACCTTC
length: 15; J: TRBJ1-4; size: -; D: -; V: TRBV25-1; CDR3: CASSESVRLNEKLFF; DNA: TGTGCCAGCAGTGAATCGGTCAGGCTTAATGAAAAACTGTTTTTT
length: 16; J: TRBJ2-2; size: few; D: -; V: TRBV5-1; CDR3: CASSSKGSSSSGELFF; DNA: TGCGCCAGCAGCTCGAAAGGGTCTAGCTCGTCCGGGGAGCTGTTTTTT
length: 16; J: TRBJ1-3; size: few; D: -; V: TRBV9; CDR3: CASSVAGTNFGNTIYF; DNA: TGTGCCAGCAGCGTAGCTGGGACAAACTTTGGAAACACCATATATTTT
length: 14; J: TRBJ2-1; size: -; D: TRBD1; V: TRBV30; CDR3: CAWSKETGVDEQFF; DNA: TGTGCCTGGAGTAAAGAGACAGGGGTCGATGAGCAGTTCTTC
length: 16; J: TRBJ1-6; size: -; D: -; V: TRBV28; CDR3: CASTLRTGSGISPLHF; DNA: TGTGCCAGCACCTTACGGACGGGGTCCGGTATTTCACCCCTCCACTTT
length: 18; J: TRBJ1-4; size: -; D: TRBD1; V: TRBV15; CDR3: CATSRTALITGGNEKLFF; DNA: TGTGCCACCAGCAGGACCGCCCTCATCACAGGGGGAAATGAAAAACTGTTTTTT
length: 16; J: TRBJ2-5; size: -; D: TRBD1; V: TRBV15; CDR3: CATSTGSAGGWETQYF; DNA: TGTGCCACCAGCACAGGCTCCGCAGGGGGCTGGGAGACCCAGTACTTC
length: 16; J: TRBJ2-1; size: -; D: -; V: TRBV3-1/TRBV3-2; CDR3: CASSQDSERNYNEQFF; DNA: TGTGCCAGCAGCCAAGACTCTGAGCGGAACTACAATGAGCAGTTCTTC
length: 15; J: TRBJ1-6; size: few; D: TRBD1; V: TRBV9; CDR3: CASSVDQGAGSPLHF; DNA: TGTGCCAGCAGCGTAGATCAGGGGGCAGGCTCACCCCTCCACTTT
length: 15; J: TRBJ2-5; size: once; D: TRBD2; V: TRBV7-8; CDR3: CASSLWGGSGETQYF; DNA: TGTGCCAGCAGCTTATGGGGCGGGAGTGGAGAGACCCAGTACTTC
length: 15; J: TRBJ2-1; size: -; D: TRBD2; V: TRBV5-1; CDR3: CASSLGGSSYNEQFF; DNA: TGCGCCAGCAGCTTGGGCGGGAGTAGCTACAATGAGCAGTTCTTC
length: 14; J: TRBJ1-1; size: -; D: -; V: TRBV7-3; CDR3: CASSVGQPNTEAFF; DNA: TGTGCCAGCAGCGTAGGACAGCCGAACACTGAAGCTTTCTTT
length: 16; J: TRBJ2-4; size: -; D: TRBD1; V: TRBV19; CDR3: CASSIGGTVAKNIQYF; DNA: TGTGCCAGTAGTATAGGGGGGACAGTAGCCAAAAACATTCAGTACTTC
length: 14; J: TRBJ2-7; size: -; D: -; V: TRBV29-1; CDR3: CSVDGSLPPYEQYF; DNA: TGCAGCGTTGACGGCTCACTACCCCCCTACGAGCAGTACTTC
length: 15; J: TRBJ2-3; size: few; D: TRBD2; V: TRBV4-2; CDR3: CASTRSGVSTDTQYF; DNA: TGTGCCAGCACCCGTAGCGGGGTCAGCACAGATACGCAGTATTTT
length: 16; J: TRBJ1-2; size: -; D: TRBD1; V: TRBV11-2; CDR3: CASSSQLIDRDQGYTF; DNA: TGTGCCAGCAGCTCACAACTTATAGACAGGGATCAGGGCTACACCTTC
length: 15; J: TRBJ2-3; size: -; D: -; V: TRBV6-5; CDR3: CASNLVAASTDTQYF; DNA: TGTGCCAGCAATTTAGTAGCGGCTAGCACAGATACGCAGTATTTT
length: 14; J: TRBJ1-1; size: -; D: TRBD1; V: TRBV3-1/TRBV3-2; CDR3: CASSQQGEATEAFF; DNA: TGTGCCAGCAGCCAACAGGGGGAGGCCACTGAAGCTTTCTTT
length: 17; J: TRBJ2-2; size: -; D: TRBD2; V: TRBV7-9; CDR3: CASSLLLAGQNTGELFF; DNA: TGTGCCAGCAGCTTATTGTTAGCGGGTCAGAACACCGGGGAGCTGTTTTTT
length: 14; J: TRBJ2-7; size: -; D: -; V: TRBV18; CDR3: CASSRSGNSYEQYF; DNA: TGTGCCAGCTCACGCTCCGGGAACTCCTACGAGCAGTACTTC
length: 13; J: TRBJ2-7; size: -; D: -; V: TRBV11-3; CDR3: CASSLEHGYEQYF; DNA: TGTGCCAGCAGCTTAGAACATGGCTACGAGCAGTACTTC